This T cell receptor (beta chain) derives from a study of T-cell reconstitution after alpha-beta-depleted transplantation in children. Findings and limits, study-wide: By one year post-transplant, T-cell counts and diversity largely arose from T cells that were newly produced.

Preparation of the TCRbeta library was carried out with unique molecular identifiers. TCRdb independently ran MiXCR on the PCR reads; one entry per CDR3 protein. The sample holds about 580,000 distinct CDR3 sequences; more than 20% are singletons and the top ten take 11% to 15%. V was cut by 2 bases and J by 8 bases, with 15 bases left in between. The CDR3 runs to 14 residues. Germline V CDR1 and CDR2: SGHVS, FQNEAQ. With respect to this clonotype: Its antigen is currently unknown.

The rearrangement joins TRBV7-8 to TRBJ1-2, with unresolved D. The sequence derives from a boy under two years old who had a stem cell transplant for acute myeloid leukemia, so the T cells may come from the graft donor. Material: PBMCs, mostly from graft donor cells, obtained 360 days after TCRalphabeta/CD19-depleted stem cell transplant. The CDR3 loop is CASSLSFGVSGYTF. The CDR3 DNA reads TGTGCCAGCAGCTTATCATTCGGGGTGAGCGGCTACACCTTC.